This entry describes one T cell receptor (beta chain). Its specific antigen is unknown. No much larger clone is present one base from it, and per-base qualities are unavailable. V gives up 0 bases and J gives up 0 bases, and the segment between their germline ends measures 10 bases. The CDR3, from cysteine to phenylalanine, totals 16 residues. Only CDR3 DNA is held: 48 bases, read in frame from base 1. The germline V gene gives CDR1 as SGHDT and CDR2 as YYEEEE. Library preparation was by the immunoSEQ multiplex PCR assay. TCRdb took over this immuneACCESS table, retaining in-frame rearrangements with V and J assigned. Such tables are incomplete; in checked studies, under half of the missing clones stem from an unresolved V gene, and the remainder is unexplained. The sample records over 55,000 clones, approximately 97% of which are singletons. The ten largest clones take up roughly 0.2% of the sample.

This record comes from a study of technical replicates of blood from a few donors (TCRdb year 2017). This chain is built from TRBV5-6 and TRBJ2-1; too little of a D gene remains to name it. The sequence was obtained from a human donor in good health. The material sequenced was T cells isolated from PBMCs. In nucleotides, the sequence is TGTGCCAGCAGCTTGGCCCCCCTAGGCTCCTACAATGAGCAGTTCTTC. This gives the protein CASSLAPLGSYNEQFF.